This T cell receptor beta chain was documented in a study of beta chain features in type 1 diabetes. Sorting that relied on CD45RO/CCR7/CD25/CD127/CD95/CD27 yielded CD4+ naive, central memory, regulatory and stem cell-like memory cells. Study-level findings and limits: Naive, central memory and Treg TCRB repertoires appeared more alike in patients than in healthy donors. Any HLA-type effect on TCRB rearrangement remained unresolved here.

All of the isolated RNA was reverse transcribed, so expressed TCRB transcripts were sequenced. An average approximately 3.3 million reads came from naive, central memory and regulatory T cell samples. This table comes from immunoSEQ multiplex PCR, and its TCRdb copy is limited to in-frame clones, with some not included. The data hold 150,000 to 190,000 clones, with less than 9.5% observed a single time. The CDR3 is 11 residues long. Between the trimmed V and J ends, which lost 4 bases and 4 bases, there was a span of 8 bases. The V gene's germline CDR1 is DFQATT and CDR2 SNEGSKA (reference sequence). Notes on this clone: Its antigen is still unknown.

Input material: central memory CD4+ T cells from blood. This chain uses TRBV20-1 with TRBJ2-7; D call uncertain. The clonotype comes from a man aged 18 to 30 in good health. This CDR3 is CSANTPYEQYF. CDR3 DNA: TGCAGTGCTAACACCCCGTACGAGCAGTACTTC.